This is a list of T cell receptor beta chains from one sample in a study of T cells in Graves' hyperthyroidism and ophthalmopathy. TCRdb reprocessed the multiplex PCR reads with MiXCR, giving one entry per CDR3 protein. The profile shows 500,000 to 700,000 distinct CDR3 sequences, approximately 15% of them singletons. The sample taken for sequencing was blood. These TCRs come from a woman aged 18-35 years with Graves' hyperthyroidism. Both conserved end residues are part of each CDR3. The D gene is left open where the match is weak. Expanded clones are given a class, and other clones once, few, many or no size at all.

abundance	v_gene	j_gene	d_gene	CDR3aa	CDR3nt
NA	TRBV4-3	TRBJ2-7	TRBD1	CASSQGLGQSSYEQYF	TGCGCCAGCAGCCAAGGGTTGGGACAGAGCTCCTACGAGCAGTACTTC
few	TRBV7-2	TRBJ1-1	NA	CASSLVRGVGTEAFF	TGTGCCAGCAGCTTAGTCAGGGGCGTCGGCACTGAAGCTTTCTTT
NA	TRBV4-2	TRBJ2-7	NA	CASSQVSSGASYEQYF	TGTGCCAGCAGCCAAGTAAGTAGCGGCGCCTCCTACGAGCAGTACTTC
NA	TRBV20-1	TRBJ2-1	TRBD2	CSASSGGFYNEQFF	TGCAGTGCCTCGAGCGGGGGTTTCTACAATGAGCAGTTCTTC
few	TRBV28	TRBJ1-3	NA	CASSFTGDLSGNTIYF	TGTGCCAGCAGTTTTACCGGGGATCTCTCTGGAAACACCATATATTTT
few	TRBV10-1	TRBJ2-1	NA	CASSEYQRPNEQFF	TGCGCCAGCAGTGAGTATCAGCGGCCGAATGAGCAGTTCTTC
many	TRBV7-2	TRBJ2-7	TRBD1	CASSLTGTGGYEQYF	TGTGCCAGCAGCTTAACCGGGACAGGGGGTTACGAGCAGTACTTC
many	TRBV6-1	TRBJ2-2	TRBD1	CASRTGMANTGELFF	TGTGCCAGCAGGACAGGGATGGCGAACACCGGGGAGCTGTTTTTT
many	TRBV2	TRBJ1-5	NA	CASSELHSNQPQHF	TGTGCCAGCAGTGAATTACATAGCAATCAGCCCCAGCATTTT
NA	TRBV15	TRBJ1-1	NA	CATSREPNTEAFF	TGTGCCACCAGCAGAGAACCGAACACTGAAGCTTTCTTT
many	TRBV28	TRBJ2-7	TRBD2	CASTLAGTTYEQYF	TGTGCCAGCACCTTAGCGGGTACAACCTACGAGCAGTACTTC
NA	TRBV12-3/TRBV12-4	TRBJ2-7	NA	CASSRTPVEQYF	TGTGCCAGCAGCCGTACTCCGGTCGAGCAGTACTTC